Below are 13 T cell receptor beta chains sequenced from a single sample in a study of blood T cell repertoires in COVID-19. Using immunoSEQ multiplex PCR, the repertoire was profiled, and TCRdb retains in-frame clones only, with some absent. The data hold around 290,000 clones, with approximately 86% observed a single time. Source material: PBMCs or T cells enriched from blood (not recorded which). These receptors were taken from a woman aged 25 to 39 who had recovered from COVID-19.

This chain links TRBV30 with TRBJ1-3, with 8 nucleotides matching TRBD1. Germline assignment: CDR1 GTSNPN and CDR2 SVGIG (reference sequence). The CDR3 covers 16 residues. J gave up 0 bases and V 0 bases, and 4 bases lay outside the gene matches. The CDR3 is CAWSVTGGPSGNTIYF. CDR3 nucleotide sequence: TGTGCCTGGAGTGTCACAGGGGGTCCCTCTGGAAACACCATATATTTT.

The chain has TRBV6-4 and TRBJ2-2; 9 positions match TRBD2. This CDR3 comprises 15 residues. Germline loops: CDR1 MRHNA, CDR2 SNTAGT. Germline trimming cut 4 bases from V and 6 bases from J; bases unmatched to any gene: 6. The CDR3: CASSAATSGPGELFF. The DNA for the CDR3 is TGTGCCAGCAGTGCCGCGACTAGCGGTCCCGGGGAGCTGTTTTTT.

The CDR3 nucleotides read TGTGCCAGCAGCTCATTGGCTAATGTAGCGGGAGACAGCGAGCAGTACTTC. Translated, it gives CASSSLANVAGDSEQYF. This chain connects TRBV5-4 to TRBJ2-7; 9 bases are a match to TRBD2. CDR3 length: 17 residues. Germline trimming cut 3 bases from V and 6 bases from J; bases unmatched to any gene: 16. Germline values: CDR1 SGHNT, CDR2 YYREEE (reference sequence).

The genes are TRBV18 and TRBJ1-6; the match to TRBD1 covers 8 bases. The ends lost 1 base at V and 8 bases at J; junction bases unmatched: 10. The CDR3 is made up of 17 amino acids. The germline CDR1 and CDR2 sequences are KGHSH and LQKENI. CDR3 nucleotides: TGTGCCAGCTCACCACACGCTATGGGGACAGGATATTCACCCCTCCACTTT. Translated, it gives CASSPHAMGTGYSPLHF. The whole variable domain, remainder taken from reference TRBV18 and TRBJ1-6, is NAGVMQNPRHLVRRRGQEARLRCSPMKGHSHVYWYRQLPEEGLKFMVYLQKENIIDESGMPKERFSAEFPKEGPSILRIQQVVRGDSAAYFCASSPHAMGTGYSPLHFGNGTRLTVT.

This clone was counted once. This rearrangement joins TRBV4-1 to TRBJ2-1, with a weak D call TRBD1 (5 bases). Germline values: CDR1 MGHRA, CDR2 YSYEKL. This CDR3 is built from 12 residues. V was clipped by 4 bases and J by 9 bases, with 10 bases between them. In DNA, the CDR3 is TGCGCCAGCAGCCGGCTTCAGGGTGAGCAGTTCTTC. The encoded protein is CASSRLQGEQFF.

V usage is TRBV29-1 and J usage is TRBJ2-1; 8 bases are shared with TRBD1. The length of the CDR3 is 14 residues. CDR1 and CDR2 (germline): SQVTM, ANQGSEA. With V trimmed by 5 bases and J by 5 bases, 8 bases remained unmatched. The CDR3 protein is CSVRARGHHNEQFF. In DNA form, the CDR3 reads TGCAGCGTTAGGGCCAGGGGGCACCACAATGAGCAGTTCTTC.

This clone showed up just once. CDR3 coding DNA: TGTGCCAGCAGCTTTAAGCCCTTGCGTTCCGCTAATGAAAAACTGTTTTTT. Translating it yields CASSFKPLRSANEKLFF. The chain links TRBV7-8 to TRBJ1-4; D unresolved. The CDR3 is made up of 17 amino acids. Germline V gene sequence: CDR1 SGHVS, CDR2 FQNEAQ. Trimming stripped 3 bases from V and 3 bases from J, with 17 bases between.

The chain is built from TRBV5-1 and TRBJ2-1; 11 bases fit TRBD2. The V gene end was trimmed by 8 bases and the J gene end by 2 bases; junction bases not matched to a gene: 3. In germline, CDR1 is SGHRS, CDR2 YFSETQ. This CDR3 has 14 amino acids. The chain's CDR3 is CASGLAGTYNEQFF. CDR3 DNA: TGCGCCAGTGGACTAGCGGGTACCTACAATGAGCAGTTCTTC.

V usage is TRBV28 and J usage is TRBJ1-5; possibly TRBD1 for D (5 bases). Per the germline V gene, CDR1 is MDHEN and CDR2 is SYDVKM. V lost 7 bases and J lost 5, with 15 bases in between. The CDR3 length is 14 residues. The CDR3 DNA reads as TGTGCCAGCACCCTGGAGGGGTTTCATCAGCCCCAGCATTTT. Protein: CASTLEGFHQPQHF.

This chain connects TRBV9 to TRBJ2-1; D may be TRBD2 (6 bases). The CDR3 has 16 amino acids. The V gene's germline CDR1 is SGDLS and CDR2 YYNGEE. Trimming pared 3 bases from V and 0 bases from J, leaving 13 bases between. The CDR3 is CASSERGASSYNEQFF. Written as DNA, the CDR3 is TGTGCCAGCAGCGAACGCGGGGCATCCTCCTACAATGAGCAGTTCTTC.

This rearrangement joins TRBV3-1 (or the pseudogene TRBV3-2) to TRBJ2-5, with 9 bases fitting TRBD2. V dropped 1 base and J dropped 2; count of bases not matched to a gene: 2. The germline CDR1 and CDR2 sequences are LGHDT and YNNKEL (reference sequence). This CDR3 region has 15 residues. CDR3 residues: CASSQGREGQETQYF. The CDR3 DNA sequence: TGTGCCAGCAGCCAAGGGCGGGAGGGGCAAGAGACCCAGTACTTC.

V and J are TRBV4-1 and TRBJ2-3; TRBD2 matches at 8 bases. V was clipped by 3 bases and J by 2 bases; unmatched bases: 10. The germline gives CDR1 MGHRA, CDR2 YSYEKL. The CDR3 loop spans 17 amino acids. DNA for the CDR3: TGCGCCAGCAGCCATACGTCGCGGGAGGTAAACACAGATACGCAGTATTTT. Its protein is CASSHTSREVNTDTQYF.

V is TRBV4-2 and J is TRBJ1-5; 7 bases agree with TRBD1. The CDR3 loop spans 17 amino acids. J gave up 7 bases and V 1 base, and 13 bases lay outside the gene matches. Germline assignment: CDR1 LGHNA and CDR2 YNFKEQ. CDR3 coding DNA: TGTGCCAGCAGCCAAGTTGGACAGGTGGTATCGGGGCAGCCCCAGCATTTT. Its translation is CASSQVGQVVSGQPQHF.